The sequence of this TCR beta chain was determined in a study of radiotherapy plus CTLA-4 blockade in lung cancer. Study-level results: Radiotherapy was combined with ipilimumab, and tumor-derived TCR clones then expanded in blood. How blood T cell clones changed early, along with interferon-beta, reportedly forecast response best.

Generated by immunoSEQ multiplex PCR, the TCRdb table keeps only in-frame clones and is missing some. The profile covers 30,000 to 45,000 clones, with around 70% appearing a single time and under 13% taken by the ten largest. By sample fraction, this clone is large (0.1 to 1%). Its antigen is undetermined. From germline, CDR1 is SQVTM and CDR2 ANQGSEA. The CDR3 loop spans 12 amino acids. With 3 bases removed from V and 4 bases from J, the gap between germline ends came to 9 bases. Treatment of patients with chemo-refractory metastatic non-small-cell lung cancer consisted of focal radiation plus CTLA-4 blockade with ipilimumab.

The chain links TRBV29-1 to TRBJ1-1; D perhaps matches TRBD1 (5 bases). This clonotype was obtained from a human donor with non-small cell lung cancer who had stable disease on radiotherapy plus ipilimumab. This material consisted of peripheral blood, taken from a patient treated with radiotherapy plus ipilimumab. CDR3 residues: CSVDRDRTEAFF. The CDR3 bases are TGCAGCGTTGACAGGGATCGCACTGAAGCTTTCTTT.